The 18 T cell receptor beta chains reported below all come from one sample, sequenced in a study of blood T cells in healthy people across ages. The use of a sample-barcoded 5' primer and a J-beta primer mix characterized a second PCR of about 6 to 12 cycles. TCRdb analysed the 5' RACE reads with MiXCR anew, one entry per CDR3 protein. The repertoire holds 780,000 or so distinct CDR3 sequences, 53% seen once, with about 42% in the top ten. Source material: blood. The origin of the receptors is an older man in good health.

The sample holds a few counts of this clonotype. The chain employs TRBV2 and TRBJ2-1, with a tentative D call TRBD1 (5 bases). Germline assignment: CDR1 SNHLY and CDR2 FYNNEI. The CDR3 runs to 14 residues. Trimming took 4 bases from V and 0 from J, leaving 7 bases between them. DNA of the CDR3: TGTGCCAGCAGTGCAGACAGCTCCTACAATGAGCAGTTCTTC. It specifies CASSADSSYNEQFF.

The chain links TRBV6-5 to TRBJ2-7; D might be TRBD2 (5 bases). The V gene lost 6 bases and the J gene lost 7 bases, with 22 bases spanning the gap. This CDR3 spans 15 amino acids. Germline V gene data show CDR1 as MNHEY and CDR2 as SVGAGI. The CDR3 protein is CASSQTETRTGEQYF. The CDR3 DNA is TGTGCCAGCAGCCAAACTGAGACCCGGACGGGGGAGCAGTACTTC.

By frequency in the sample, this clonotype is medium-sized. This chain joins TRBV7-2 and TRBJ2-1, with 7 bases that match TRBD1. There are 15 residues in the CDR3. CDR1 is SGHTA and CDR2 is FQGNSA in the germline V gene. V shed 3 bases, J shed 4 bases, and the junction held 6 bases outside the gene matches. This CDR3 reads CASSLRGQKYNEQFF. CDR3 sequence (DNA): TGTGCCAGCAGCTTGAGGGGACAGAAATACAATGAGCAGTTCTTC.

The chain links TRBV4-1 to TRBJ1-4, with 8 bases aligning to TRBD1. Losses at the gene ends were 3 bases for V and 3 bases for J; bases not matched to a gene: 3. This CDR3 region has 15 residues. CDR1 MGHRA and CDR2 YSYEKL come from the germline V gene. CDR3 residues: CASSQLQGANEKLFF. The CDR3 coding sequence is TGCGCCAGCAGCCAGCTACAGGGGGCTAATGAAAAACTGTTTTTT.

The genes are TRBV12-3 or TRBV12-4 and TRBJ2-7; 8 nucleotides align to TRBD1. The CDR3 covers 15 residues. V dropped 1 base and J dropped 3; count of bases not matched to a gene: 5. CDR3 sequence (DNA): TGTGCCAGCAGTTTAGGAGGGACAGGCGGCTACGAGCAGTACTTC. Its protein product is CASSLGGTGGYEQYF.

The chain employs TRBV5-1 and TRBJ2-2, with 8 nucleotides matching TRBD1. The CDR3 loop spans 14 amino acids. Germline-derived CDR1 and CDR2 are SGHRS and YFSETQ. Losses at the gene ends were 6 bases for V and 4 bases for J; bases not matched to a gene: 5. The CDR3 DNA sequence: TGCGCCAGCAACCGGGACAGGCCCACCGGGGAGCTGTTTTTT. It translates to CASNRDRPTGELFF.

This clonotype appeared once. The junction does not match germline at one end; this may be a read error. The rearrangement uses TRBV27 and TRBJ1-2; 12 positions match TRBD1. The CDR3 loop spans 16 amino acids. Germline V gives CDR1 MNHEY, CDR2 SMNVEV (reference sequence). CDR3 bases: TGTGCCAGCAGTTTTTTGGGACAGGGGGCATACTACGGCTACACCTTC. This codes for CASSFLGQGAYYGYTF.

The sample holds a few counts of this clonotype. The chain uses TRBV29-1 and TRBJ2-1; possibly TRBD2 for D (6 bases). This CDR3 has 14 residues. V dropped 4 bases and J dropped 0 bases, with 10 bases sitting between them. CDR1 is SQVTM and CDR2 is ANQGSEA in the germline V gene. The CDR3 here is CSVVGGNSYNEQFF. In DNA, the CDR3 is TGCAGCGTTGTGGGCGGGAACTCCTACAATGAGCAGTTCTTC.

This clonotype was counted only a few times. CDR3 bases: TGCGCCAGCAGCCAAGTCCCCGCAGGGGATCGTGGCTACACCTTC. It specifies CASSQVPAGDRGYTF. This sequence joins TRBV4-1 and TRBJ1-2; TRBD1 might be the D (6 bases). V was cut by 1 base and J by 7 bases, with 16 bases left in between. Germline-derived CDR1 and CDR2 are MGHRA and YSYEKL. The CDR3 is 15 residues long.

A word on this clonotype: The missing conserved phenylalanine or tryptophan at the end of this CDR3 makes a read error likely. The gene calls are TRBV12-5 and TRBJ2-5; 7 bases match TRBD2. Germline V gene lookup returns CDR1 LGHNT and CDR2 FRNRAP. The V and J ends lost 3 bases and 4 bases, in that order; junction bases with no gene match: 8. CDR3 length equals 15 residues. The CDR3 reads CASGFGLAVRETQYL. CDR3 in DNA: TGTGCTAGTGGTTTCGGGCTAGCGGTCCGAGAGACCCAGTACTTA.

This clonotype was counted once. CDR3 residues: CSAVTSGTNEQFF. CDR3 nucleotides: TGCAGCGCGGTGACTAGCGGGACGAATGAGCAGTTCTTC. V usage is TRBV29-1 and J usage is TRBJ2-1, with 11 bases aligning to TRBD2. V dropped 7 bases and J dropped 7; count of bases not matched to a gene: 6. The germline V gene has CDR1 SQVTM and CDR2 ANQGSEA. The CDR3 contains 13 residues.

This clonotype has just a few counts. The rearrangement uses TRBV5-1 and TRBJ1-2; 7 bases fit TRBD1. CDR1 is SGHRS, CDR2 YFSETQ, per germline. V dropped 6 bases and J dropped 5; count of bases not matched to a gene: 7. The CDR3 extends over 13 amino acids. CDR3 nucleotides: TGCGCCAGCACCGGACAGGAAAGTTATGGCTACACCTTC. Protein sequence: CASTGQESYGYTF.

The chain carries TRBV20-1 and TRBJ2-5, with D hard to call. The J call may be mistaken, given a closer DNA end match to TRBJ2-7. Germline V CDR1 and CDR2: DFQATT, SNEGSKA (reference sequence). The CDR3 length is 14 residues. CDR3 sequence: CSAREAPAVAEQYF. The CDR3 DNA reads as TGCAGTGCTAGAGAGGCTCCAGCAGTAGCCGAGCAGTACTTC.

In its sample, this clonotype was seen once. The chain combines TRBV28 with TRBJ1-4; 7 nucleotides align to TRBD1. The CDR3 sequence is 13 residues long. CDR1 MDHEN and CDR2 SYDVKM come from the germline V gene. The ends lost 2 bases at V and 6 bases at J; junction bases unmatched: 0. As DNA, the CDR3 is TGTGCCAGCAGTTTAGGACAGGATGAAAAACTGTTTTTT. Translated, it gives CASSLGQDEKLFF.

The V call is TRBV27, the J call TRBJ2-7; 8 bases map to TRBD1. J was trimmed by 3 bases and V by 5 bases; bases with no gene match: 9. CDR3 length equals 15 residues. In germline, CDR1 is MNHEY, CDR2 SMNVEV (reference sequence). CDR3 coding DNA: TGTGCCAGCAGTCAAGACAGGGGACCTTACTACGAGCAGTACTTC. Translating it yields CASSQDRGPYYEQYF.

V is TRBV24-1 and J is TRBJ2-5, with D uncertain. This CDR3 contains 13 residues. Germline-derived CDR1 and CDR2 are KGHDR and SFDVKD. Trimming took off 5 bases at V and 0 bases at J, with 6 bases between the two ends. The CDR3 reads CATSGGYQETQYF. The CDR3 coding sequence is TGTGCCACCAGTGGGGGTTACCAAGAGACCCAGTACTTC.

V usage is TRBV12-3 or TRBV12-4 and J usage is TRBJ2-4; D unresolved. V gave up 1 base and J gave up 0 bases, with 10 bases separating them. The CDR3 has 16 residues. DNA of the CDR3: TGTGCCAGCAGTTTAGTCCACTCCCTAGCCAAAAACATTCAGTACTTC. It encodes CASSLVHSLAKNIQYF.

J is TRBJ2-7 and V is TRBV6-5; D possibly corresponds to TRBD1 (6 bases). The J call is uncertain, as TRBJ2-5 better fits the DNA end. CDR1 and CDR2 (germline): MNHEY, SVGAGI. This CDR3 spans 13 amino acids. Here the CDR3 reads CASSYQGRGTQYF. CDR3 nucleotides: TGTGCCAGCAGTTACCAGGGCAGGGGGACCCAGTACTTC.